The 29 T cell receptor beta chains given below trace back to one sample, sequenced in a study of blood T cell repertoires in COVID-19. Clones were read by immunoSEQ multiplex PCR, and TCRdb kept only the in-frame ones, dropping some. Of approximately 350,000 clones detected, around 83% appear once; the ten largest clones hold around 5%. The sequenced sample was PBMCs or T cells enriched from blood (not recorded which). The receptors shown here come from a woman between 45 and 60 years old who had recovered from COVID-19.

The chain employs TRBV5-6 and TRBJ2-7; 9 bases fit TRBD2. The CDR3 is made up of 15 amino acids. J gave up 2 bases and V 0 bases, and 3 bases lay outside the gene matches. Germline V gene sequence: CDR1 SGHDT, CDR2 YYEEEE. The CDR3 here is CASSLAGTSPYEQYF. The CDR3 region has the DNA TGTGCCAGCAGCTTGGCCGGGACTAGCCCCTACGAGCAGTACTTC.

This clone was recorded a few times. The CDR3 loop reads CASSRGLYEAFF. The CDR3 coding sequence is TGTGCCAGCAGCCGAGGGCTTTATGAAGCTTTCTTT. V is TRBV6-2 or TRBV6-3 and J is TRBJ1-1; no definite D call. The V end lost 6 bases, the J end lost 7 bases, and 12 bases lay between the germline ends. This CDR3 spans 12 amino acids. Germline V lookup: CDR1 MNHEY, CDR2 SVGEGT.

There are a few counts of this clone. The V gene is TRBV19, the J gene TRBJ1-5; 8 bases match TRBD1. The CDR3 runs 15 residues. J gave up 2 bases and V 5 bases, and 5 bases lay outside the gene matches. CDR1 LNHDA and CDR2 SQIVND come from the germline V gene (reference sequence). The CDR3 nucleotides are TGTGCCAGTAGTGCGGGACAGGCGGGCAATCAGCCCCAGCATTTT. Encoded protein: CASSAGQAGNQPQHF.

V is TRBV3-1 (or the pseudogene TRBV3-2) and J is TRBJ2-5; TRBD2 matches at 15 bases. The germline CDR1 and CDR2 sequences are LGHDT and YNNKEL (reference sequence). This CDR3 has 15 amino acids. The V and J ends lost 5 bases and 7 bases, in that order; junction bases with no gene match: 5. This CDR3 is CASSGLAGGEGTQYF. DNA for the CDR3: TGTGCCAGCAGCGGACTAGCGGGAGGGGAAGGGACCCAGTACTTC.

This clone turned up a few times. This rearrangement joins TRBV19 to TRBJ1-6; D remains unclear. This CDR3 has 16 residues. V lost 3 bases and J 10 bases, leaving 19 bases between the germline ends. In germline, CDR1 is LNHDA, CDR2 SQIVND (reference sequence). The CDR3 DNA is TGTGCCAGTAGTATCTTTTTTGGGCAGGCCCGGTCACCCCTCCACTTT. It translates to CASSIFFGQARSPLHF.

The chain links TRBV19 to TRBJ2-7; TRBD1 might be the D (5 bases). The CDR3 totals 15 residues. In germline, CDR1 is LNHDA, CDR2 SQIVND (reference sequence). The V and J ends lost 3 bases and 3 bases respectively, with 15 bases between them. In nucleotides, the CDR3 is TGTGCCAGTAGTATGACGGACACGGCGATCTACGAGCAGTACTTC. Protein product: CASSMTDTAIYEQYF.

The chain has TRBV6-4 and TRBJ1-1; D not certain. Trimming took off 6 bases at V and 1 base at J, with 9 bases between the two ends. Germline V gene lookup returns CDR1 MRHNA and CDR2 SNTAGT. This CDR3 is built from 13 residues. CDR3 bases: TGTGCCAGCAGGGGCCAGACGAACACTGAAGCTTTCTTT. Residues: CASRGQTNTEAFF.

This rearrangement joins TRBV19 to TRBJ2-2, with 8 nucleotides matching TRBD2. CDR1 is LNHDA and CDR2 is SQIVND in the germline V gene (reference sequence). Trimming cost V 6 bases and J 3 bases; bases outside gene matches: 9. CDR3 length: 16 amino acids. The CDR3 spells CASRSTSGIYTGELFF. CDR3 nucleotide sequence: TGTGCCAGTAGGAGTACTAGCGGAATTTACACCGGGGAGCTGTTTTTT.

The genes are TRBV5-1 and TRBJ1-2, with 8 bases lining up with TRBD1. The CDR3 is made up of 18 amino acids. Germline CDR1 and CDR2: SGHRS and YFSETQ. Losses at the gene ends were 4 bases for V and 1 base for J; bases not matched to a gene: 15. CDR3 residues: CASSHNPKTGVDNYGYTF. CDR3 coding DNA: TGCGCCAGCAGCCACAACCCCAAGACAGGGGTAGATAACTATGGCTACACCTTC.

The rearrangement links TRBV9 to TRBJ2-1, with D perhaps matching TRBD1 (7 bases). Germline lookup yields CDR1 SGDLS and CDR2 YYNGEE. V was trimmed by 5 bases and J by 4 bases, leaving 19 bases between them. The CDR3 sequence is 16 residues long. The CDR3 DNA reads TGTGCCAGCAGTGAGGGGGCTAGCGTTTCGTACAATGAGCAGTTCTTC. Encoded protein: CASSEGASVSYNEQFF.

The gene calls are TRBV4-1 and TRBJ1-2, with D tentatively TRBD1 (5 bases). The V gene lost 3 bases and the J gene lost 5 bases, with 7 bases spanning the gap. The CDR3 consists of 12 residues. Germline V gene data show CDR1 as MGHRA and CDR2 as YSYEKL. The CDR3 coding sequence is TGCGCCAGCAGCCAGGCAGGGTATGGCTACACCTTC. It encodes CASSQAGYGYTF.

The V call is TRBV18, the J call TRBJ1-1; D perhaps matches TRBD1 (5 bases). In germline, CDR1 is KGHSH, CDR2 LQKENI. This CDR3 spans 14 amino acids. V was clipped by 3 bases and J by 6 bases, with 14 bases between them. The CDR3 DNA follows: TGTGCCAGCTCACCCGGACAATCGGGCGCTGAAGCTTTCTTT. Its translation: CASSPGQSGAEAFF.

The chain recombines TRBV6-6 with TRBJ1-4; D call uncertain. V was pared by 6 bases and J by 2 bases, with 16 bases between. The germline V gene encodes CDR1 MNHNY and CDR2 SVGAGI (reference sequence). The CDR3 has 16 residues. CDR3 in amino acids: CASRPGRRVTNEKLFF. The CDR3 region has the DNA TGTGCCAGCAGACCCGGACGGAGGGTCACTAATGAAAAACTGTTTTTT.

Details on this clone: The same CDR3 also results from other DNA sequences found in this sample. V and J are TRBV3-1 (or the pseudogene TRBV3-2) and TRBJ1-1, with D perhaps matching TRBD1 (6 bases). V lost 4 bases and J lost 5, with 11 bases in between. The CDR3 runs 13 residues. Germline V lookup: CDR1 LGHDT, CDR2 YNNKEL (reference sequence). CDR3 sequence: CASSREGGTEAFF. The CDR3 DNA is TGTGCCAGCAGCCGGGAGGGGGGGACTGAAGCTTTCTTT.

The chain employs TRBV9 and TRBJ2-7, with TRBD1 matching over 9 bases. Germline values: CDR1 SGDLS, CDR2 YYNGEE. CDR3 length: 14 residues. V trimming: 2 bases; J trimming: 4 bases; junction bases outside the gene matches: 4. The CDR3: CASSVGQGGYEQYF. The CDR3 DNA sequence: TGTGCCAGCAGCGTGGGACAGGGAGGGTACGAGCAGTACTTC. The full variable domain, completed using reference TRBV9 and TRBJ2-7, is DSGVTQTPKHLITATGQRVTLRCSPRSGDLSVYWYQQSLDQGLQFLIQYYNGEERAKGNILERFSAQQFPDLHSELNLSSLELGDSALYFCASSVGQGGYEQYFGPGTRLTVT.

The chain employs TRBV10-3 and TRBJ2-7, with 11 bases matching TRBD1. The V gene's germline CDR1 is ENHRY and CDR2 SYGVKD. CDR3 size: 14 residues. Trimming took 7 bases from V and 3 from J; bases not matched to a gene: 5. The CDR3 region is CAITQGQGVYEQYF. CDR3 coding DNA: TGTGCCATCACTCAGGGACAGGGGGTCTACGAGCAGTACTTC.

The chain uses TRBV6-2 or TRBV6-3 and TRBJ1-5; 8 bases line up with TRBD1. This CDR3 has 17 residues. Per germline, CDR1 MNHEY and CDR2 SVGEGT. V shed 5 bases, J shed 3 bases, and the junction held 12 bases outside the gene matches. The CDR3 DNA reads as TGTGCCAGCAGTCAGCAGGGGGCAGGGATTTTCAATCAGCCCCAGCATTTT. This codes for CASSQQGAGIFNQPQHF.

This rearrangement joins TRBV6-5 to TRBJ2-7, with TRBD2 as a possible D gene (6 bases). CDR1 and CDR2 (germline): MNHEY, SVGAGI. The CDR3 contains 13 residues. V was trimmed by 6 bases and J by 1 base, leaving 10 bases between them. CDR3 sequence reads: CASRTGTSYEQYF. CDR3 sequence (DNA): TGTGCCAGCAGAACCGGGACTTCCTACGAGCAGTACTTC.

The chain couples TRBV29-1 to TRBJ2-6; D is ambiguous. Germline V gene data show CDR1 as SQVTM and CDR2 as ANQGSEA. V lost 0 bases and J lost 0, with 12 bases in between. The CDR3 has 17 amino acids. The DNA for the CDR3 is TGCAGCGTTGAAGACCGCCCGGGTTACTCTGGGGCCAACGTCCTGACTTTC. It is translated as CSVEDRPGYSGANVLTF. The full variable domain, rest sourced from reference TRBV29-1 and TRBJ2-6, is SAVISQKPSRDICQRGTSLTIQCQVDSQVTMMFWYRQQPGQSLTLIATANQGSEATYESGFVIDKFPISRPNLTFSTLTVSNMSPEDSSIYLCSVEDRPGYSGANVLTFGAGSRLTVL.

This clone was counted between two and nine times. The chain employs TRBV7-2 and TRBJ1-2; D remains ambiguous. The CDR3 sequence is 16 residues long. Germline CDR1 reads SGHTA; CDR2 reads FQGNSA. Trimming pared 5 bases from V and 8 bases from J, leaving 24 bases between. This CDR3 reads CASSPQLGSLEGGYTF. CDR3 DNA: TGTGCCAGCAGCCCCCAGTTAGGTTCCCTGGAGGGCGGCTACACCTTC.

The rearrangement links TRBV28 to TRBJ1-4; 7 nucleotides agree with TRBD1. Per the germline V gene, CDR1 is MDHEN and CDR2 is SYDVKM. V was clipped by 4 bases and J by 6 bases; unmatched bases: 8. The CDR3 is 15 amino acids. CDR3 in amino acids: CASSWRPGTDEKLFF. The CDR3 nucleotides are TGTGCCAGCAGTTGGCGACCCGGGACAGATGAAAAACTGTTTTTT. The full variable domain, in which reference TRBV28 and TRBJ1-4 provide the parts outside the CDR3, is DVKVTQSSRYLVKRTGEKVFLECVQDMDHENMFWYRQDPGLGLRLIYFSYDVKMKEKGDIPEGYSVSREKKERFSLILESASTNQTSMYLCASSWRPGTDEKLFFGSGTQLSVL.

The chain employs TRBV9 and TRBJ1-3; D is unclear. The CDR3 has 14 amino acids. The germline gives CDR1 SGDLS, CDR2 YYNGEE. V was clipped by 2 bases and J by 0 bases, with 6 bases between them. CDR3 residues: CASSVRSSGNTIYF. Here the CDR3 DNA reads TGTGCCAGCAGCGTCAGAAGCTCTGGAAACACCATATATTTT.

This chain uses TRBV4-1 with TRBJ1-2, with TRBD1 as a possible D gene (6 bases). V lost 0 bases and J lost 7, with 9 bases in between. From germline, CDR1 is MGHRA and CDR2 YSYEKL. The CDR3 runs to 13 residues. In DNA form, the CDR3 reads TGCGCCAGCAGCCAAGATGAAGGGGGTGGCTACACCTTC. It codes for CASSQDEGGGYTF.

The chain carries TRBV7-2 and TRBJ1-2; D may be TRBD1 (6 bases). The length of the CDR3 is 13 residues. V shed 4 bases and J shed 8 bases, with 14 bases lying between them. Per germline, CDR1 SGHTA and CDR2 FQGNSA. CDR3 nucleotide sequence: TGTGCCAGCAGCTCACAGGGCCCTTGGGGCTACACCTTC. It yields the protein CASSSQGPWGYTF.

With respect to this clone: Other DNA sequences of this sample code for an identical CDR3. V and J are TRBV29-1 and TRBJ1-1; 7 bases are shared with TRBD1. The germline gives CDR1 SQVTM, CDR2 ANQGSEA. The CDR3 loop spans 13 amino acids. J gave up 0 bases and V 4 bases, and 2 bases lay outside the gene matches. The CDR3 DNA is TGCAGCGTTGGAGGGACAGTGAACACTGAAGCTTTCTTT. It yields the protein CSVGGTVNTEAFF.

This clone was seen more than once but under ten times. V is TRBV4-3 and J is TRBJ1-2, with TRBD1 matching over 9 bases. The junction had 2 bases not matched to a gene; V was cut back by 5 bases and J by 4 bases. The CDR3 length is 13 residues. Germline values: CDR1 LGHNA, CDR2 YSLEER. CDR3 sequence reads: CASSEGQGYGYTF. The DNA of the CDR3 is TGCGCCAGCAGCGAGGGACAGGGCTATGGCTACACCTTC.

V gene TRBV14 combines with J gene TRBJ1-1, with 10 positions matching TRBD1. Germline CDR1 reads SGHDN; CDR2 reads FVKESK. J lost 1 base, V lost 0 bases, and 5 bases had no gene match. CDR3 length: 17 amino acids. The CDR3 here is CASSQDVRTGGNTEAFF. The CDR3 coding sequence is TGTGCCAGCAGCCAAGATGTGCGGACAGGGGGGAACACTGAAGCTTTCTTT. The variable domain in full, completed from reference TRBV14 and TRBJ1-1, reads EAGVTQFPSHSVIEKGQTVTLRCDPISGHDNLYWYRRVMGKEIKFLLHFVKESKQDESGMPNNRFLAERTGGTYSTLKVQPAELEDSGVYFCASSQDVRTGGNTEAFFGQGTRLTVV.

The chain employs TRBV11-2 and TRBJ2-2; D is uncertain. With 3 bases removed from V and 4 bases from J, the gap between germline ends came to 9 bases. The CDR3 is 14 amino acids. Germline V gene sequence: CDR1 SGHAT, CDR2 FQNNGV. The CDR3 coding sequence is TGTGCCAGCAGCTTTGGTCTCAGCACCGGGGAGCTGTTTTTT. It encodes CASSFGLSTGELFF.

The chain recombines TRBV7-9 with TRBJ2-1, with 9 bases identical to TRBD2. The ends lost 2 bases at V and 5 bases at J; junction bases unmatched: 10. Germline V gene data show CDR1 as SEHNR and CDR2 as FQNEAQ (reference sequence). The CDR3 runs to 17 residues. The CDR3 reads CASSLLSGLAYNNEQFF. The CDR3 DNA reads TGTGCCAGCAGCTTATTATCGGGACTAGCATACAACAATGAGCAGTTCTTC. Full variable domain (rest looked up from reference TRBV7-9 and TRBJ2-1): DTGVSQNPRHKITKRGQNVTFRCDPISEHNRLYWYRQTLGQGPEFLTYFQNEAQLEKSRLLSDRFSAERPKGSFSTLEIQRTEQGDSAMYLCASSLLSGLAYNNEQFFGPGTRLTVL.